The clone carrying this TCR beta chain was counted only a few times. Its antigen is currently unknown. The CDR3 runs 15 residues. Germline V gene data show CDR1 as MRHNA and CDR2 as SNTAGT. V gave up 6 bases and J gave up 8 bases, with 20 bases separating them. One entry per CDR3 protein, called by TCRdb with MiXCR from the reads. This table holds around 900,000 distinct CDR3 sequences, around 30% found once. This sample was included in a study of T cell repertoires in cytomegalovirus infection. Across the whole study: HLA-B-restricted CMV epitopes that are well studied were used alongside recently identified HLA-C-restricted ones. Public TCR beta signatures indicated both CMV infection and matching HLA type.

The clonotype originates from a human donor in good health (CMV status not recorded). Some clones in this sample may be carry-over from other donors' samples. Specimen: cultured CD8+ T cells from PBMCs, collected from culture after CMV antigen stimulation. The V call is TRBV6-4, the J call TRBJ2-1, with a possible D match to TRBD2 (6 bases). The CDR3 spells CASSQPGLRVDEQFF. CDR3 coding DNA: TGTGCCAGCAGCCAACCGGGACTCCGAGTCGATGAGCAGTTCTTC.